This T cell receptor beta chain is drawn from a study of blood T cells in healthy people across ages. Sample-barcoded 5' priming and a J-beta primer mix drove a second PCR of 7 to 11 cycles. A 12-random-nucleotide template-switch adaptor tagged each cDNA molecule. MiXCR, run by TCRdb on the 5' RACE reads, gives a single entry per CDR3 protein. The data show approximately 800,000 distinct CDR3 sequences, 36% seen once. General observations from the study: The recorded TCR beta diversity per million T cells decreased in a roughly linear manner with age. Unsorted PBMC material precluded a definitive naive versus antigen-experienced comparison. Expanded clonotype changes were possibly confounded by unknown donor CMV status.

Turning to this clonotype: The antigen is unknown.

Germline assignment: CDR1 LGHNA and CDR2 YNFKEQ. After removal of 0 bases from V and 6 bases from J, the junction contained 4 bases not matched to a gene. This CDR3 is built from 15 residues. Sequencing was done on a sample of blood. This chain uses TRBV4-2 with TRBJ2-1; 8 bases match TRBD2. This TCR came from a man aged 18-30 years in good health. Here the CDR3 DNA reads TGTGCCAGCAGCCAAGAACGAGCGGGGGTCAATGAGCAGTTCTTC. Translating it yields CASSQERAGVNEQFF.